The 29 T cell receptor beta chains presented below share a single source sample, sequenced in a study of CD8 T cells in Susac syndrome. An amount of RNA that ranged from roughly 0.45 to 1 ug was reverse transcribed with random hexamers. MiXCR, run by TCRdb on the immunoSEQ multiplex PCR reads, gives a single entry per CDR3 protein. The sample shows some 110,000 distinct CDR3 sequences, approximately 94% of them seen only once. What was sequenced was CD8+ T cells from PBMCs. These receptors originate from a human donor with Susac syndrome.

The rearrangement uses TRBV20-1 and TRBJ1-6; TRBD1 matches at 7 bases. Per the germline V gene, CDR1 is DFQATT and CDR2 is SNEGSKA (reference sequence). The CDR3 loop spans 17 amino acids. V gave up 6 bases and J gave up 0 bases; unmatched junction bases: 11. CDR3 region: CSAPYLTGSSYNSPLHF. In DNA, the CDR3 is TGCAGTGCCCCATACTTGACAGGGAGCTCCTATAATTCACCCCTCCACTTT.

V gene TRBV12-3 or TRBV12-4 combines with J gene TRBJ2-2; no clear D. The CDR3 totals 12 residues. With 3 bases removed from V and 8 bases from J, the gap between germline ends came to 7 bases. The CDR3 spells CASSFGAGELFF. CDR3 nucleotide sequence: TGTGCCAGCAGTTTCGGAGCGGGGGAGCTGTTTTTT.

The CDR3, as DNA: TGTGCCAGCAGCTTACATCAAGGACTGGGGGAGACCCAGTACTTC. Translation gives CASSLHQGLGETQYF. The chain uses TRBV7-7 and TRBJ2-5; tentative D call: TRBD2 (5 bases). Germline assignment: CDR1 SSHAT and CDR2 FNYEAQ (reference sequence). V was cut by 2 bases and J by 5 bases, with 15 bases left in between. The CDR3 length is 15 residues. Drawing the rest from reference TRBV7-7 and TRBJ2-5, the complete variable domain is GAGVSQSPRYKVTKRGQDVTLRCDPISSHATLYWYQQALGQGPEFLTYFNYEAQPDKSGLPSDRFSAERPEGSISTLTIQRTEQRDSAMYRCASSLHQGLGETQYFGPGTRLLVL.

The chain recombines TRBV9 with TRBJ2-1; D may be TRBD1 (5 bases). V shed 4 bases and J shed 7 bases, with 9 bases lying between them. The CDR3 sequence is 12 residues long. Germline-derived CDR1 and CDR2 are SGDLS and YYNGEE. The CDR3 loop reads CASSSRQNEQFF. CDR3 DNA: TGTGCCAGCAGCTCCAGACAGAATGAGCAGTTCTTC.

The gene calls are TRBV12-5 and TRBJ2-7; D is undetermined. CDR3 size: 14 residues. Germline V CDR1 and CDR2: LGHNT, FRNRAP. V was trimmed by 2 bases and J by 2 bases, leaving 10 bases between them. Here the CDR3 reads CASGLSGVPYEQYF. The CDR3 DNA reads TGTGCTAGTGGTTTGAGTGGGGTCCCCTACGAGCAGTACTTC.

The chain links TRBV18 to TRBJ2-3, with 10 bases that match TRBD2. This CDR3 has 16 amino acids. Germline V lookup: CDR1 KGHSH, CDR2 LQKENI. The V segment lost 3 bases and the J segment 2 bases; nucleotides outside the gene matches: 5. DNA for the CDR3: TGTGCCAGCTCACCGATGACTAGCGGGTACACAGATACGCAGTATTTT. It specifies CASSPMTSGYTDTQYF. Complete variable domain (other parts from reference TRBV18 and TRBJ2-3): NAGVMQNPRHLVRRRGQEARLRCSPMKGHSHVYWYRQLPEEGLKFMVYLQKENIIDESGMPKERFSAEFPKEGPSILRIQQVVRGDSAAYFCASSPMTSGYTDTQYFGPGTRLTVL.

The V call is TRBV20-1, the J call TRBJ1-6, with a possible D match to TRBD1 (6 bases). Trimming removed 2 bases from V and 7 bases from J, with 12 bases in between. CDR3 length equals 14 residues. CDR1 is DFQATT, CDR2 SNEGSKA, per germline (reference sequence). As DNA, the CDR3 is TGCAGTGCTAGAACGGGGGGCGCAAATTCACCCCTCCACTTT. It translates to CSARTGGANSPLHF.

The V gene is TRBV6-5, the J gene TRBJ1-3; no clear D gene. The CDR3 covers 15 residues. Germline V gene data show CDR1 as MNHEY and CDR2 as SVGAGI. The V end lost 5 bases, the J end lost 4 bases, and 15 bases lay between the germline ends. The CDR3 DNA reads as TGTGCCAGCAGTCCTGGCCAGCTACTAGGAAACACCATATATTTT. It is translated as CASSPGQLLGNTIYF.

The chain has TRBV15 and TRBJ2-7; TRBD1 aligns across 8 bases. The CDR3 consists of 14 residues. Germline V lookup: CDR1 LNHNV, CDR2 YYDKDF (reference sequence). With V trimmed by 3 bases and J by 4 bases, 5 bases remained unmatched. Written as DNA, the CDR3 is TGTGCCACCAGCAGCGGACAGGGTTCATACGAGCAGTACTTC. Translating it yields CATSSGQGSYEQYF.

This chain joins TRBV29-1 and TRBJ2-7, with D possibly being TRBD1 (6 bases). The length of the CDR3 is 15 residues. V was shortened by 0 bases and J by 0 bases, with 12 bases between the two germline ends. The germline CDR1 and CDR2 sequences are SQVTM and ANQGSEA. The CDR3 region has the DNA TGCAGCGTTGAAGATGGACAGTTTAGCTCCTACGAGCAGTACTTC. Its translation is CSVEDGQFSSYEQYF.

The chain carries TRBV9 and TRBJ2-3; D remains unclear. With 0 bases removed from V and 5 bases from J, the gap between germline ends came to 10 bases. This CDR3 is built from 14 residues. Germline lookup yields CDR1 SGDLS and CDR2 YYNGEE. The CDR3 protein is CASSVEGLGDTQYF. CDR3 in DNA: TGTGCCAGCAGCGTAGAAGGGCTTGGAGATACGCAGTATTTT.

This sequence joins TRBV24-1 and TRBJ2-3; 7 nucleotides align to TRBD2. Germline CDR1 reads KGHDR; CDR2 reads SFDVKD. With V trimmed by 9 bases and J by 0 bases, 2 bases remained unmatched. This CDR3 is 13 amino acids long. This CDR3 is CATGGDSTDTQYF. Written as DNA, the CDR3 is TGTGCCACCGGGGGGGATAGCACAGATACGCAGTATTTT.

The V and J genes are TRBV20-1 and TRBJ1-3; the D is unclear. The CDR3 is 12 residues long. Per the germline V gene, CDR1 is DFQATT and CDR2 is SNEGSKA (reference sequence). V was trimmed by 4 bases and J by 0 bases, leaving 4 bases between them. The CDR3: CSAIPSGNTIYF. The CDR3 DNA reads as TGCAGTGCTATACCCTCTGGAAACACCATATATTTT.

This chain joins TRBV9 and TRBJ2-5; 9 bases map to TRBD2. J was trimmed by 4 bases and V by 3 bases; bases with no gene match: 4. In germline, CDR1 is SGDLS, CDR2 YYNGEE. CDR3 length: 14 residues. DNA for the CDR3: TGTGCCAGCAGCGATAGCGGGGGCCCAGAGACCCAGTACTTC. Residues: CASSDSGGPETQYF.

The rearrangement joins TRBV2 to TRBJ2-1; unclear D gene. The CDR3 runs 10 residues. With 6 bases removed from V and 11 bases from J, the gap between germline ends came to 8 bases. The germline V gene has CDR1 SNHLY and CDR2 FYNNEI. CDR3 nucleotides: TGTGCCAGCAGCGGACGGCAGCAGTTCTTC. This translates into CASSGRQQFF.

This chain links TRBV5-1 with TRBJ1-1; 7 nucleotides match TRBD1. CDR3 length: 14 residues. Germline V gene data show CDR1 as SGHRS and CDR2 as YFSETQ. V lost 4 bases to trimming and J lost 4 bases; unmatched junction nucleotides: 7. CDR3 sequence: CASSLQGTITEAFF. The CDR3 DNA reads TGCGCCAGCAGCCTACAGGGGACGATCACTGAAGCTTTCTTT.

The V call is TRBV12-3 or TRBV12-4, the J call TRBJ2-2, with a weak D call TRBD1 (6 bases). This CDR3 has 15 residues. The V end was cut by 2 bases, the J end by 6 bases, with 13 bases between. The CDR3 reads CASSLRPGVAGELFF. CDR3 nucleotide sequence: TGTGCCAGCAGTTTACGTCCAGGGGTGGCCGGGGAGCTGTTTTTT.

The chain joins TRBV6-6 to TRBJ2-2; the match to TRBD2 covers 9 bases. J gave up 7 bases and V 7 bases, and 10 bases lay outside the gene matches. There are 15 residues in the CDR3. The germline CDR1 and CDR2 sequences are MNHNY and SVGAGI (reference sequence). CDR3 amino acids: CASTIAGARDGELFF. The CDR3 DNA sequence: TGTGCCAGCACGATAGCGGGGGCGCGGGACGGGGAGCTGTTTTTT.

The rearrangement links TRBV13 to TRBJ1-2, with 10 bases matching TRBD1. With V trimmed by 5 bases and J by 5 bases, 8 bases remained unmatched. The CDR3 is 15 amino acids. Germline loops: CDR1 PRHDT, CDR2 FYEKMQ (reference sequence). CDR3 nucleotides: TGTGCCAGCAGCGCGACCGGGACAGGGGCGTATGGCTACACCTTC. Translated, it gives CASSATGTGAYGYTF. Full variable domain (outside the CDR3, taken from reference TRBV13 and TRBJ1-2): AAGVIQSPRHLIKEKRETATLKCYPIPRHDTVYWYQQGPGQDPQFLISFYEKMQSDKGSIPDRFSAQQFSDYHSELNMSSLELGDSALYFCASSATGTGAYGYTFGSGTRLTVV.

This sequence joins TRBV15 and TRBJ2-5; the D is unclear. The V end was cut by 3 bases, the J end by 5 bases, with 13 bases between. CDR1 is LNHNV, CDR2 YYDKDF, per germline (reference sequence). There are 14 residues in the CDR3. The CDR3 here is CATSSGPPGETQYF. The CDR3 DNA is TGTGCCACCAGCAGTGGGCCCCCTGGGGAGACCCAGTACTTC. The full variable domain, with the rest looked up from reference TRBV15 and TRBJ2-5, is DAMVIQNPRYQVTQFGKPVTLSCSQTLNHNVMYWYQQKSSQAPKLLFHYYDKDFNNEADTPDNFQSRRPNTSFCFLDIRSPGLGDTAMYLCATSSGPPGETQYFGPGTRLLVL.

V is TRBV7-8 and J is TRBJ2-3; 10 bases are shared with TRBD2. Germline V CDR1 and CDR2: SGHVS, FQNEAQ. CDR3 length: 16 residues. V was clipped by 5 bases and J by 6 bases; unmatched bases: 11. The CDR3 protein is CASSPQLSGGRDTQYF. DNA of the CDR3: TGTGCCAGCAGCCCACAACTTAGCGGGGGGCGGGATACGCAGTATTTT. Complete variable domain (other parts from reference TRBV7-8 and TRBJ2-3): GAGVSQSPRYKVAKRGQDVALRCDPISGHVSLFWYQQALGQGPEFLTYFQNEAQLDKSGLPSDRFFAERPEGSVSTLKIQRTQQEDSAVYLCASSPQLSGGRDTQYFGPGTRLTVL.

In its sample, this clonotype was seen once. The J gene is TRBJ2-5, the V gene TRBV7-2; tentative D call: TRBD2 (5 bases). Trimming removed 2 bases at V and 2 bases at J, with 21 bases between. Looked up from germline, CDR1 is SGHTA and CDR2 is FQGNSA. The CDR3 is 18 amino acids. DNA for the CDR3: TGTGCCAGCAGCTTATGGGGATCGGTGGGGAGAGCTCAAGAGACCCAGTACTTC. Amino acids: CASSLWGSVGRAQETQYF.

The V gene is TRBV30, the J gene TRBJ1-2; TRBD1 is a possible D gene (6 bases). This CDR3 has 15 residues. Germline CDR1 and CDR2: GTSNPN and SVGIG (reference sequence). Between the trimmed V and J ends, which lost 2 bases and 4 bases, there was a span of 17 bases. CDR3 DNA: TGTGCCTGGAGTAAGGGACACATTCGACCCTATGGCTACACCTTC. Translation: CAWSKGHIRPYGYTF.

Remarks on this clonotype: The junction shows a germline mismatch at one end, possibly a read error. The V gene is TRBV4-2, the J gene TRBJ2-7; D gene uncertain. CDR3 length equals 12 residues. The V gene's germline CDR1 is LGHNA and CDR2 YNFKEQ. CDR3 in DNA: TGTGCCAGCAGCCAAGATCTGATAGAAAGGAGCTTC. It is translated as CASSQDLIERSF.

The gene calls are TRBV7-9 and TRBJ1-2; 7 nucleotides line up with TRBD1. The CDR3 has 13 residues. V shed 5 bases and J 7 bases; nucleotides not matched to a gene: 7. Germline V lookup: CDR1 SEHNR, CDR2 FQNEAQ (reference sequence). CDR3 in amino acids: CASSPTGRSGYTF. The DNA of the CDR3 is TGTGCCAGCAGCCCGACAGGGAGGAGTGGCTACACCTTC.

The chain is built from TRBV7-8 and TRBJ2-7; TRBD2 matches 8 bases. This CDR3 contains 16 residues. In germline, CDR1 is SGHVS, CDR2 FQNEAQ. With V trimmed by 1 base and J by 1 base, 6 bases remained unmatched. The CDR3 loop is CASSLGAGGGSYEQYF. CDR3 nucleotides: TGTGCCAGCAGCTTAGGGGCCGGGGGGGGATCCTACGAGCAGTACTTC.

V and J are TRBV13 and TRBJ2-7; D may correspond to TRBD1 or TRBD2 (5 bases each). V was cut by 4 bases and J by 0 bases, with 16 bases left in between. Germline V gene data show CDR1 as PRHDT and CDR2 as FYEKMQ (reference sequence). The CDR3 has 16 amino acids. The CDR3 DNA follows: TGTGCCAGCAGCTCAGCCTACGGGGCCTCCTCCTACGAGCAGTACTTC. Translating gives CASSSAYGASSYEQYF.

This clonotype was picked up a small number of times. The chain uses TRBV5-6 and TRBJ1-5, with D hard to call. Trimming removed 5 bases from V and 4 bases from J, with 13 bases in between. Germline V gene data show CDR1 as SGHDT and CDR2 as YYEEEE. CDR3 length: 14 residues. The DNA of the CDR3 is TGTGCCAGCAGTCGGGAAGGTACAAATCAGCCCCAGCATTTT. The encoded protein is CASSREGTNQPQHF.

V gene TRBV9 combines with J gene TRBJ1-2, with TRBD1 matching 8 bases. Per germline, CDR1 SGDLS and CDR2 YYNGEE. Trimming took 1 base from V and 3 from J; bases not matched to a gene: 14. This CDR3 is 18 amino acids long. CDR3 region: CASSVSTEDRDKDYGYTF. The CDR3 region has the DNA TGTGCCAGCAGCGTATCTACAGAGGACAGGGATAAGGACTATGGCTACACCTTC.